A single sample is the source of the 11 T cell receptor beta chains below, sequenced in a study of OX40 agonist ivuxolimab in advanced cancers. The library was generated by the immunoSEQ multiplex PCR assay. What TCRdb holds here is the immuneACCESS table cut down to in-frame rearrangements. Part of the clones is not present; checked against another copy, under half of the missing clones reflect an unresolved V gene, and the others are unexplained. For this sample there are more than 90,000 clones; approximately 80% appear just once. 5.5% of the sample comes from the top ten. The source material was CD4+ or CD8+ T cells sorted from blood, sampled in a trial of the OX40 agonist ivuxolimab. These receptors were collected from an adult with an advanced solid tumor such as melanoma, head and neck, liver or kidney cancer.

V gene TRBV7-8 combines with J gene TRBJ2-2; D possibly corresponds to TRBD2 (5 bases). Germline V lookup: CDR1 SGHVS, CDR2 FQNEAQ. The CDR3 is 15 residues long. The V end was cut by 0 bases, the J end by 3 bases, with 8 bases between. The DNA for the CDR3 is TGTGCCAGCAGCTTAGCCCCCGGGGACACCGGGGAGCTGTTTTTT. This encodes CASSLAPGDTGELFF. Together with reference TRBV7-8 and TRBJ2-2, the CDR3 gives the full variable domain: GAGVSQSPRYKVAKRGQDVALRCDPISGHVSLFWYQQALGQGPEFLTYFQNEAQLDKSGLPSDRFFAERPEGSVSTLKIQRTQQEDSAVYLCASSLAPGDTGELFFGEGSRLTVL.

V gene TRBV11-1 combines with J gene TRBJ2-7; D is unresolved. The germline gives CDR1 SGHAT, CDR2 FQDESV (reference sequence). The CDR3 has 11 residues. The V end was cut by 4 bases, the J end by 2 bases, with 3 bases between. Written as DNA, the CDR3 is TGTGCCAGCAGCTCCACCTACGAGCAGTACTTC. This translates into CASSSTYEQYF.

This chain joins TRBV6-6 and TRBJ2-5; TRBD1 matches at 9 bases. Gene TRBJ2-7 matches the end of the DNA better, so the J call may be wrong. CDR1 is MNHNY, CDR2 SVGAGI, per germline (reference sequence). CDR3 length: 14 amino acids. The CDR3 is CASSLGQGNGEQYF. DNA for the CDR3: TGTGCCAGCAGCCTCGGACAGGGGAACGGCGAGCAGTACTTC.

This chain links TRBV5-1 with TRBJ2-4; TRBD2 matches at 7 bases. This CDR3 is 15 amino acids long. Germline CDR1 SGHRS, CDR2 YFSETQ. V lost 0 bases and J lost 9; bases outside the gene matches: 9. The CDR3 nucleotides read TGCGCCAGCAGCTTGGGGGCGGGAGATGGTGGCATTCAGTACTTC. This encodes CASSLGAGDGGIQYF.

The chain has TRBV20-1 and TRBJ2-7; unclear D gene. CDR3 length: 11 amino acids. Looked up from germline, CDR1 is DFQATT and CDR2 is SNEGSKA (reference sequence). The V end was cut by 3 bases, the J end by 5 bases, with 8 bases between. CDR3 sequence (DNA): TGCAGTGCTAGGGATCCGAACGAGCAGTACTTC. Protein: CSARDPNEQYF.

The rearrangement links TRBV4-1 to TRBJ2-7; 9 bases agree with TRBD2. CDR1 and CDR2 (germline): MGHRA, YSYEKL. This CDR3 comprises 15 residues. Losses at the gene ends were 0 bases for V and 3 bases for J; bases not matched to a gene: 3. The CDR3 sequence is CASSQDPSGIYEQYF. DNA of the CDR3: TGCGCCAGCAGCCAAGATCCTAGCGGGATCTACGAGCAGTACTTC.

The rearrangement links TRBV6-5 to TRBJ2-5, with D possibly TRBD2 on 5 matching bases. Germline loops: CDR1 MNHEY, CDR2 SVGAGI. CDR3 length equals 12 residues. The V gene lost 6 bases and the J gene lost 5 bases, with 10 bases spanning the gap. CDR3 sequence (DNA): TGTGCCAGCAGACGTGGCGGGGAGACCCAGTACTTC. Translation gives CASRRGGETQYF.

J is TRBJ1-5 and V is TRBV6-6, with 7 bases lining up with TRBD1. Germline CDR1 is MNHNY and CDR2 is SVGAGI (reference sequence). There are 14 residues in the CDR3. Losses at the gene ends were 5 bases for V and 7 bases for J; bases not matched to a gene: 8. In DNA form, the CDR3 reads TGTGCCAGCAGTGACAGGGTAAGAGGGCAGCCCCAGCATTTT. Its protein product is CASSDRVRGQPQHF.

The genes are TRBV7-6 and TRBJ2-1; D gene ambiguous. Looked up from germline, CDR1 is SGHVS and CDR2 is FNYEAQ. This CDR3 has 14 residues. The V gene lost 0 bases and the J gene lost 7 bases, with 10 bases spanning the gap. The chain's CDR3 is CASSLAGALNEQFF. The DNA for the CDR3 is TGTGCCAGCAGCTTAGCGGGCGCTTTGAATGAGCAGTTCTTC.

J is TRBJ2-1 and V is TRBV7-2; 9 nucleotides align to TRBD2. Trimming at V came to 3 bases and at J to 6 bases, leaving 6 bases not matched to a gene. The CDR3 consists of 15 residues. Per the germline V gene, CDR1 is SGHTA and CDR2 is FQGNSA. CDR3 coding DNA: TGTGCCAGCAGCTTCAGGACTAGCGACTCCAATGAGCAGTTCTTC. Its protein product is CASSFRTSDSNEQFF.

V usage is TRBV5-8 and J usage is TRBJ1-1; D is ambiguous. The CDR3 totals 15 residues. V lost 0 bases to trimming and J lost 6 bases, with 15 bases between them. Germline V lookup: CDR1 SGHTS, CDR2 YDEGEE. The CDR3 region is CASSLVGGEWAEAFF. Written as DNA, the CDR3 is TGTGCCAGCAGCTTGGTTGGCGGGGAGTGGGCTGAAGCTTTCTTT.